These 8 T cell receptor beta chains share one sample of origin, sequenced in a study of shared clonotypes between healthy human individuals. The assay was immunoSEQ multiplex PCR, and TCRdb's table has in-frame clones only and misses some. The sample carries 450,000 to 650,000 clones, around 78% recorded once. The sequenced sample consisted of PBMCs. All receptors derive from a woman aged 40 to 49 in good health. Some clones in this sample may be carry-over from other donors' samples.

Of note for this clone: A read error is the likely source, as a far larger clone sits one nucleotide away. The chain's CDR3 is CASSLGAANYGYTF. CDR3 sequence (DNA): TGTGCCAGCAGCCTAGGGGCAGCTAACTATGGCTACACCTTC. The V call is TRBV4-2, the J call TRBJ1-2; D is perhaps TRBD1 (5 bases). CDR1 and CDR2 (germline): LGHNA, YNFKEQ. The CDR3 runs to 14 residues. The V end lost 4 bases, the J end lost 0 bases, and 9 bases lay between the germline ends.

This chain joins TRBV30 and TRBJ1-3; TRBD1 aligns across 11 bases. Germline V gives CDR1 GTSNPN, CDR2 SVGIG (reference sequence). Losses at the gene ends were 2 bases for V and 8 bases for J; bases not matched to a gene: 5. The length of the CDR3 is 14 residues. CDR3 loop: CAWSTGTGGDTIYF. In DNA, the CDR3 is TGTGCCTGGAGTACCGGGACAGGGGGAGACACCATATATTTT.

This clone was seen just once. This rearrangement joins TRBV11-2 to TRBJ1-1; D call uncertain. CDR3 size: 13 residues. The V gene's germline CDR1 is SGHAT and CDR2 FQNNGV. Between the trimmed V and J ends, which lost 5 bases and 1 base, there was a span of 8 bases. The CDR3 here is CASSPTQNTEAFF. As DNA, the CDR3 is TGTGCCAGCAGCCCGACGCAGAACACTGAAGCTTTCTTT.

The chain couples TRBV5-1 to TRBJ2-5; 12 positions agree with TRBD2. CDR1 and CDR2 (germline): SGHRS, YFSETQ. V lost 4 bases, J lost 2 bases, and 12 bases stayed unmatched. This CDR3 has 18 residues. CDR3 loop: CASSPFGLAGGPQETQYF. The DNA for the CDR3 is TGCGCCAGCAGCCCATTTGGGCTAGCGGGAGGGCCTCAAGAGACCCAGTACTTC.

J is TRBJ1-2 and V is TRBV10-3; 11 bases map to TRBD1. The V segment lost 7 bases and the J segment 6 bases; nucleotides outside the gene matches: 10. Germline CDR1 ENHRY, CDR2 SYGVKD. CDR3 size: 15 residues. The CDR3 bases are TGTGCCATCAAGACCGGGACAGGGGGGAGGAATGGCTACACCTTC. This gives the protein CAIKTGTGGRNGYTF.

The V call is TRBV11-2, the J call TRBJ2-1, with 9 bases matching TRBD2. CDR1 SGHAT and CDR2 FQNNGV come from the germline V gene. CDR3 size: 16 residues. Trimming took 3 bases from V and 1 from J; bases not matched to a gene: 4. The CDR3 sequence is CASSFLSGRSYNEQFF. The CDR3 nucleotides read TGTGCCAGCAGCTTCCTTAGCGGGAGATCCTACAATGAGCAGTTCTTC.

This clone occurred once. The CDR3 DNA is TGTGCCAGCAGCGTAGAACTGAAAGATACGCAGTATTTT. Its protein is CASSVELKDTQYF. J is TRBJ2-3 and V is TRBV9, with D unresolved. In germline, CDR1 is SGDLS, CDR2 YYNGEE. V lost 0 bases and J 5 bases, leaving 7 bases between the germline ends. The CDR3 has 13 residues.

This clone appeared a single time. In nucleotides, the CDR3 is TGTGCCAGCAGTTACGGGACAGGCCAAGGGCCCCAGCATTTT. It yields the protein CASSYGTGQGPQHF. The chain uses TRBV6-5 and TRBJ1-5; 8 positions match TRBD1. V gave up 2 bases and J gave up 9 bases; unmatched junction bases: 6. Germline CDR1 reads MNHEY; CDR2 reads SVGAGI. The CDR3 covers 14 residues.